This T cell receptor beta chain comes out of a study of CD4 T cells in relation to SARS-CoV-2 and coronaviruses. Naive and memory CD4+ T cell DNA was deep-sequenced without culture. Repertoires were generated with immunoSEQ multiplex PCR, while TCRdb's copy carries only in-frame clones and drops some. The profile shows 35,000 to 40,000 clones, 80% to 90% of them singletons. The CDR3 loop spans 16 amino acids. Trimming removed 5 bases at V and 2 bases at J, with 19 bases between. The germline CDR1 and CDR2 sequences are MNHEY and SVGEGT. General study findings and limits: No crossreactivity against non-spike viral proteins was tested here.

With regard to this clone: Its antigen is still unknown.

The sample taken for sequencing was memory CD4+ T cells from PBMCs. The chain joins TRBV6-2 or TRBV6-3 to TRBJ2-7; D is perhaps TRBD2 (5 bases). The TCR sequence derives from an adult with COVID-19. CDR3 coding DNA: TGTGCCAGCAGTGACCCTGGACGGGATAGGACCTACGAGCAGTACTTC. The encoded protein is CASSDPGRDRTYEQYF.